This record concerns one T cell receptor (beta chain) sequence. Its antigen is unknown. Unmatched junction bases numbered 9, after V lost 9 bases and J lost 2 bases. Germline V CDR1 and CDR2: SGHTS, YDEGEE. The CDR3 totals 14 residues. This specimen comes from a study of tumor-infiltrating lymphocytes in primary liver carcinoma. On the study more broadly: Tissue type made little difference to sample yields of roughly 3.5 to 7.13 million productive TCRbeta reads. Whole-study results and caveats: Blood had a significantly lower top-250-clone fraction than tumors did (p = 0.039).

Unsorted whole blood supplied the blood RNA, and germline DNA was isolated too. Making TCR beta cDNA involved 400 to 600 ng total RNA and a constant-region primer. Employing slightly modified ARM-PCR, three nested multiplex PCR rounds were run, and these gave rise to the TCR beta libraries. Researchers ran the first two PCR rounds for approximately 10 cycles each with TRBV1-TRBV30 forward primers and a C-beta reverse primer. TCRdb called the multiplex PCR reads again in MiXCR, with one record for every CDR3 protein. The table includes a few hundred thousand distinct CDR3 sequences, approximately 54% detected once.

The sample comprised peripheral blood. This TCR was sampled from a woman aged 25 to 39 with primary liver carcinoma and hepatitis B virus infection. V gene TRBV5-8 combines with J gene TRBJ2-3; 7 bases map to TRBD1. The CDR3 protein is CATTDRSFTDTQYF. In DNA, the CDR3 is TGTGCCACAACGGACAGGTCGTTCACAGATACGCAGTATTTT. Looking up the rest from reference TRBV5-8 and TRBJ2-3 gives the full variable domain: EAGVTQSPTHLIKTRGQQATLRCSPISGHTSVYWYQQALGLGLQFLLWYDEGEERNRGNFPPRFSGRQFPNYSSELNVNALELEDSALYLCATTDRSFTDTQYFGPGTRLTVL.